These T cell receptor beta chains were read from a single sample in a study of beta chain features in type 1 diabetes. Measured with immunoSEQ multiplex PCR; TCRdb has only the in-frame clones, and not every one. The profile shows under 850,000 clones, roughly 12% of them singletons. The sample was naive CD4+ T cells from blood. The receptors here all came from a man between 18 and 29 years old with type 1 diabetes. Each CDR3 is given with its conserved first and last residue. Fields, in order: clone size, D gene, V gene, J gene, CDR3 DNA, CDR3 protein. D genes are given only for firm matches. Clone size appears in some rows only: once, few, many, or a class for an expanded clone.

>.|.|TRBV29-1|TRBJ2-2
TGCAGCGTTGGCATGGGGGGCACCGGGGAGCTGTTTTTT
CSVGMGGTGELFF
>few|TRBD2|TRBV7-7|TRBJ2-5
TGTGCCAGCAGCCTGACTGGGACTAGCGGCCAAGAGACCCAGTACTTC
CASSLTGTSGQETQYF
>.|.|TRBV30|TRBJ1-1
TGTGCCTGGAGTATTCGTCGAGCTGAAGCTTTCTTT
CAWSIRRAEAFF
>few|.|TRBV30|TRBJ2-5
TGTGCCTGGAGCGGGGGCAGCCAAGAGACCCAGTACTTC
CAWSGGSQETQYF
>.|TRBD1|TRBV5-1|TRBJ1-4
TGCGCCAGCAGCCGAGAAGACAGGGCCGTCAGTGAAAAACTGTTTTTT
CASSREDRAVSEKLFF
>.|TRBD1|TRBV28|TRBJ2-3
TGTGCCAGCAGTTTAAGGGGGCGCCCAGATACGCAGTATTTT
CASSLRGRPDTQYF
>few|TRBD1|TRBV5-6|TRBJ1-1
TGTGCCAGCAGCTTTTATATACAGGGGGCGGCGAACACTGAAGCTTTCTTT
CASSFYIQGAANTEAFF
>few|.|TRBV19|TRBJ1-1
TGTGCCAGTAGTCCGCTGATGGTCGGCACTGAAGCTTTCTTT
CASSPLMVGTEAFF
>few|TRBD1|TRBV5-6|TRBJ1-1
TGTGCCAGCAGCTTGGCAGGGGGAAACACTGAAGCTTTCTTT
CASSLAGGNTEAFF
>.|.|TRBV10-3|TRBJ2-6
TGTGCCATCAGTGAGGTTTCTGGGGCCAACGTCCTGACTTTC
CAISEVSGANVLTF
>.|.|TRBV18|TRBJ1-1
TGTGCCAGCTCACCACGGATAGCAGGGCTAGACACTGAAGCTTTCTTT
CASSPRIAGLDTEAFF
>.|TRBD1|TRBV29-1|TRBJ1-4
TGCAGCGTTGGGAAGGGGACAGGGTGGAAAGAAAAACTGTTTTTT
CSVGKGTGWKEKLFF
>.|TRBD1|TRBV7-6|TRBJ2-5
TGTGCCAGCACCGACTTTGTAGGGGGCGAAGAGACCCAGTACTTC
CASTDFVGGEETQYF
>.|.|TRBV13|TRBJ2-6
TGTGCCAGCAGCCTACGGGAGACAGGGTTAGGTGGGGCCAACGTCCTGACTTTC
CASSLRETGLGGANVLTF
>few|.|TRBV7-2|TRBJ1-3
TGTGCCAGCAGCTTAGCGCTTTCGGGCAGCCTCTCTGGAAACACCATATATTTT
CASSLALSGSLSGNTIYF
>few|TRBD1|TRBV29-1|TRBJ2-7
TGCAGCGCTAGGCTTATAACAGGGGTAGGTGAGCAGTACTTC
CSARLITGVGEQYF
>few|TRBD2|TRBV30|TRBJ2-1
TGTGCCTGGAGTGGAGCGGGGGGGCCTAAGGAGTTCTTC
CAWSGAGGPKEFF
>few|.|TRBV18|TRBJ1-1
TGTGCCAGCTCACCACTGATGGGGCAGTGGGCCATGAACACTGAAGCTTTCTTT
CASSPLMGQWAMNTEAFF
>few|.|TRBV15|TRBJ2-1
TGTGCCACCAGCAGAGATAGGGGTAGCTCCCTCACCTACAATGAGCAGTTCTTC
CATSRDRGSSLTYNEQFF
>.|.|TRBV9|TRBJ1-2
TGTGCCAGCAGCGTAGGGATGGAGGCAGGGAACTATGGCTACACCTTC
CASSVGMEAGNYGYTF
>.|TRBD2|TRBV7-8|TRBJ2-2
TGTGCCAGCAGCTTGGGACTAGCGGGGGCCTACACCGGGGAGCTGTTTTTT
CASSLGLAGAYTGELFF
>.|TRBD1|TRBV5-4|TRBJ1-2
TGTGCCAGCAGCTCCCTTGGGGACAGCCTATATGGCTACACCTTC
CASSSLGDSLYGYTF
>.|.|TRBV6-1|TRBJ2-7
TGTGCCAGCAGTGACGCTGTCTTCACAGAGAAGTACTTC
CASSDAVFTEKYF
>few|.|TRBV5-1|TRBJ1-1
TGCGCCAGCAGCTTGAACGGGGTGTACGGAGCTTTCTTT
CASSLNGVYGAFF
>.|TRBD1|TRBV10-3|TRBJ2-1
TGTGCCATCAGTGGTGGGACAGAAACGCCCTACAATGAGCAGTTCTTC
CAISGGTETPYNEQFF
>.|TRBD1|TRBV6-1|TRBJ2-3
TGTGCCAGCAGTCCGGGACAGGGTCCAGATACGCAGTATTTT
CASSPGQGPDTQYF
>few|.|TRBV30|TRBJ2-7
TGTGCCTGGAGTCGGAGGGGCTACGAGCAGTACTTC
CAWSRRGYEQYF
>.|.|TRBV4-1|TRBJ2-5
TGCGCCAGCAGCCCCCCGGACCGGAGAGAGACCCAGTACTTC
CASSPPDRRETQYF
>few|.|TRBV5-1|TRBJ1-2
TGCGCCAGCAGCTTGGAAACGCCCGGGAATGGCTACACCTTC
CASSLETPGNGYTF
>few|TRBD1|TRBV10-3|TRBJ2-5
TGTGCCACCGGACAGGACCAAGAGACCCAGTACTTC
CATGQDQETQYF
>few|.|TRBV6-5|TRBJ1-2
TGTGCCAGCAGTACAACAGCCTATGGCTACACCTTC
CASSTTAYGYTF
>.|.|TRBV11-3|TRBJ1-2
TGTGCCAGCAGCGCTGGGCAGGGACGAAGCTATGGCTACACCTTC
CASSAGQGRSYGYTF
>.|TRBD1|TRBV10-3|TRBJ2-3
TGTGCCATCAGACAGGGGGCGAGCACAGATACGCAGTATTTT
CAIRQGASTDTQYF
>.|TRBD2|TRBV5-4|TRBJ2-1
TGTGCCAGCAGCCTCCAGCGGGGCGGCTCCTACAATGAGCAGTTCTTC
CASSLQRGGSYNEQFF
>.|.|TRBV9|TRBJ2-2
TGTGCCAGCAGCGGACAGGTGAACACCGGGGAGCTGTTTTTT
CASSGQVNTGELFF
>.|.|TRBV28|TRBJ2-5
TGTGCCAGCAGTTTGGTGGGGGGCAGGGAGACCCAGTACTTC
CASSLVGGRETQYF
>.|.|TRBV9|TRBJ2-3
TGTGCCAGCAGCGCCCTCGACAGACCTAGCACAGATACGCAGTATTTT
CASSALDRPSTDTQYF
>few|.|TRBV28|TRBJ2-7
TGTGCCAGCAGTCCACTGTCCAGGGTGACCCCCTACGAGCAGTACTTC
CASSPLSRVTPYEQYF
>few|.|TRBV27|TRBJ1-2
TGTGCCAGCAGTTTGCGAGGCTACACCTTC
CASSLRGYTF
>few|.|TRBV6-5|TRBJ2-7
TGTGCCAGCAGTTACTCGAGCTCCGGGCTTGGGTACGAGCAGTACTTC
CASSYSSSGLGYEQYF
>.|.|TRBV28|TRBJ1-2
TGTGCCAGCAGTTTACAGGGAATCTATGGCTACACCTTC
CASSLQGIYGYTF
>few|.|TRBV28|TRBJ1-2
TGTGCCAGCAGTAACGACAAGGGGGGCTATGGCTACACCTTC
CASSNDKGGYGYTF
>few|.|TRBV2|TRBJ1-5
TGTGCCAGCAGTGTTATCAGGGAAGAGCCCCAGCATTTT
CASSVIREEPQHF
>.|.|TRBV13|TRBJ2-3
TGTGCCAGCAGCTTCGGGACCTTCATCACAGATACGCAGTATTTT
CASSFGTFITDTQYF
>few|TRBD1|TRBV11-1|TRBJ2-3
TGTGCCAGCAGCCAAGGACAGGGAGCCTACACAGATACGCAGTATTTT
CASSQGQGAYTDTQYF
>few|TRBD1|TRBV5-6|TRBJ1-6
TGTGCCAGCAGCGGGGGACAGGGCAATTCACCCCTCCACTTT
CASSGGQGNSPLHF
>.|.|TRBV12-5|TRBJ2-3
TGTGCTCGACGGAGCGGTAGCACAGATACGCAGTATTTT
CARRSGSTDTQYF
>.|.|TRBV6-1|TRBJ1-2
TGTGCCAGCGGGACCGTTTGGTATGGCTACACCTTC
CASGTVWYGYTF
>few|.|TRBV18|TRBJ2-5
TGTGCCAGCTCACAAGCCACCGGGACCAACATTGGGGAGACCCAGTACTTC
CASSQATGTNIGETQYF